This T cell receptor (beta chain) was obtained from a study of CD8+CD57+ T cells in acquired aplastic anemia. Study context: DNA from sorted CD4+ and CD8+ cells averaged around 3 ug. Findings and caveats of the study: Patient and control CD8+ Simpson's diversity was not significantly different. Patients and controls turned out to have approximately 29 CD8+ CDR3 sequences in common.

A note on this clonotype: Its antigen is unidentified.

CDR3 and TCR beta VDJ profiling relied on genomic DNA as the template. Each CDR3 protein gets one entry after TCRdb re-called the reads with MiXCR. Among about 240,000 distinct CDR3 sequences, more than 45% were seen once, and the ten largest hold 7.8%. Those patients picked for sequencing had displayed CD8+CD57+ cell expansion on flow cytometry. The CDR3 extends over 15 amino acids. Trimming removed 0 bases at V and 7 bases at J, with 15 bases between. Germline V lookup: CDR1 SGHDN, CDR2 FVKESK. The V call is TRBV14, the J call TRBJ1-2, with no clear D. The sequence was collected from a human donor with aplastic anemia. Source material: sorted CD4+, CD8+, or CD8+CD57+ T cells (not recorded which) from PBMCs. The CDR3 region is CASSQERRGSGGYTF. As DNA, the CDR3 is TGTGCCAGCAGCCAAGAACGGCGGGGTTCAGGTGGCTACACCTTC.